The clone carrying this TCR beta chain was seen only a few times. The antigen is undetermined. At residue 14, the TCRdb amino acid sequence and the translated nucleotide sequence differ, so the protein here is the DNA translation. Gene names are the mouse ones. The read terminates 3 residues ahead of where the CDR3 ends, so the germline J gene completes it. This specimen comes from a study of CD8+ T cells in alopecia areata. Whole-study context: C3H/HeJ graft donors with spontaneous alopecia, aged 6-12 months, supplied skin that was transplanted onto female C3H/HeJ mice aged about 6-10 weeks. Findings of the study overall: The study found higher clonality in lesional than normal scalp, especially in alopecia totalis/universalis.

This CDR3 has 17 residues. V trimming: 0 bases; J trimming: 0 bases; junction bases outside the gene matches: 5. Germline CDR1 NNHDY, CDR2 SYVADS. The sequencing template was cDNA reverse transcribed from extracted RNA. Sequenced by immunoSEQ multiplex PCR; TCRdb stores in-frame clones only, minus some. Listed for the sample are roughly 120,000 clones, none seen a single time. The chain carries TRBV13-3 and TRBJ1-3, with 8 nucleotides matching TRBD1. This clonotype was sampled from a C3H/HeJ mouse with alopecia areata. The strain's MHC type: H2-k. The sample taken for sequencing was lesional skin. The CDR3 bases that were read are TGTGCCAGCAGTGATGCGCCAGGGGGCCGTTCTGGAAATACG. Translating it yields CASSDAPGGRSGNT. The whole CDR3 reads CASSDAPGGRSGNTLYF.